A single sample is the source of the 2 T cell receptor beta chains below, sequenced in a study of vaccination effects on CD4 cells after COVID-19. Repertoires were generated with immunoSEQ multiplex PCR, while TCRdb's copy carries only in-frame clones and drops some. The sample lists over 45,000 clones, 55% to 75% occurring once. No antigen has been assigned to these receptors. Culture proceeded for 10 days, and CD4+ T cells were then isolated. Each person got two doses of an mRNA SARS-CoV-2 vaccine, BNT162b2 or mRNA-1273. The material was CD4+ T cells from PBMCs cultured without peptide, obtained after COVID-19 vaccination. The receptors were gathered from a human donor who received a COVID-19 vaccine.

The rearrangement uses TRBV5-1 and TRBJ2-4; D is perhaps TRBD2 (5 bases). The CDR3 has 13 amino acids. Germline CDR1 reads SGHRS; CDR2 reads YFSETQ. The V gene lost 3 bases and the J gene lost 8 bases, with 12 bases spanning the gap. The CDR3 region is CASSSPGLDIQYF. The CDR3 DNA is TGCGCCAGCAGCTCCCCGGGGTTGGACATTCAGTACTTC.

The CDR3 nucleotides are TGCGCCAGCAGCCCAAGGGGGAACACTGAAGCTTTCTTT. This gives the protein CASSPRGNTEAFF. The chain recombines TRBV5-1 with TRBJ1-1; D perhaps matches TRBD1 (5 bases). CDR1 is SGHRS, CDR2 YFSETQ, per germline. This CDR3 spans 13 amino acids. Trimming pared 4 bases from V and 1 base from J, leaving 8 bases between.